This T cell receptor (beta chain) stems from a study of beta chain features in type 1 diabetes. Overall study findings and caveats: There was a moderate but significant shortening of TCRB CDR3s in all four CD4+ subsets of Type 1 diabetes patients.

The CDR3 contains 14 residues. Germline V gives CDR1 SGHKS, CDR2 YYEKEE (reference sequence). The germline V and J ends were trimmed by 0 bases and 0 bases, with 7 bases remaining between them. Reverse transcribing all isolated RNA meant expressed TCRB transcripts were sequenced. Around 3.57 million reads was the average for naive, central memory and regulatory T cell samples. TCRdb keeps only in-frame clones here, not all; method: immunoSEQ multiplex PCR. This repertoire shows around 250,000 clones, 25% to 35% found once; its top ten account for approximately 4%. This clone was detected many times. The target antigen is unknown.

What was sequenced was central memory CD4+ T cells from blood. The origin of this receptor is a man aged 25-45 years in good health. The V call is TRBV5-5, the J call TRBJ2-7; tentative D call: TRBD1 (6 bases). Here the CDR3 reads CASSLEGHSYEQYF. CDR3 coding DNA: TGTGCCAGCAGCTTGGAGGGACACTCCTACGAGCAGTACTTC.